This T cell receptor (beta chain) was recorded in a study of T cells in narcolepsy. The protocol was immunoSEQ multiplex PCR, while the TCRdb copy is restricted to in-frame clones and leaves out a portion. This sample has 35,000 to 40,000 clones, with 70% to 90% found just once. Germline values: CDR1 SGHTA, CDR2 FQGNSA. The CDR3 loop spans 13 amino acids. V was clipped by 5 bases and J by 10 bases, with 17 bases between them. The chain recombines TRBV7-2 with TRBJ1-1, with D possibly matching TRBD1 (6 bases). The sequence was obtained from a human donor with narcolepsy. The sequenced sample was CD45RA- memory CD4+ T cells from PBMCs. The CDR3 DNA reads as TGTGCCAGCAGCCTTCAGCACAGGGTTACAGCTTTCTTT. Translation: CASSLQHRVTAFF. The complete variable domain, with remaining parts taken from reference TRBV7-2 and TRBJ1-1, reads GAGVSQSPSNKVTEKGKDVELRCDPISGHTALYWYRQSLGQGLEFLIYFQGNSAPDKSGLPSDRFSAERTGGSVSTLTIQRTQQEDSAVYLCASSLQHRVTAFFGQGTRLTVV.